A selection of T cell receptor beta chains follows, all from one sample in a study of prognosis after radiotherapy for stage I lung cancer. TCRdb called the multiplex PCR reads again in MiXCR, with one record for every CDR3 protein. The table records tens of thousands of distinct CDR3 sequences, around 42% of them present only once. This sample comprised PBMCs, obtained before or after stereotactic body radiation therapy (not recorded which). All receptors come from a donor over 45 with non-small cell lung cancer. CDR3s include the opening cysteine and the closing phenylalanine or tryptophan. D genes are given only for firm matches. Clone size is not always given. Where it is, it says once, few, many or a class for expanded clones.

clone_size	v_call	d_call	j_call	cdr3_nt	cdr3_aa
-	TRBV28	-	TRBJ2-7	TGTGCCATCAGTTTACGAAACGAGCATTACTTC	CAISLRNEHYF
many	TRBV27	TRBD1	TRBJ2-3	TGTGCCAGCAGTTTATTCGGAGGACAGGGAGGCTCAGATACGCAGTATTTT	CASSLFGGQGGSDTQYF
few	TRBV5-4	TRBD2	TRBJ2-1	TGTGCCAGCAGCTCAAGGACTAGCGGGAGTTACAATGAGCAGTTCTTC	CASSSRTSGSYNEQFF
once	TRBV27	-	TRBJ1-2	TGTGCCAGCAGTTTTAGTCAGACCTATGGCTACACCTTC	CASSFSQTYGYTF
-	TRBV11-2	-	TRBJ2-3	TGTGCCAGCAGCCCTCCTCTCATAGATACGCAGTATTTT	CASSPPLIDTQYF
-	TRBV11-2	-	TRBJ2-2	TGTGCCAGCAGTCTAGGGGCAGGAGACACCGGGGAGCTGTCTTTT	CASSLGAGDTGELSF
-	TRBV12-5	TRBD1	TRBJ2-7	TGTGCTAGTGGACCCCCCGGGACAGCCTACGAGCAGTACTTC	CASGPPGTAYEQYF
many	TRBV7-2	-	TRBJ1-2	TGTGCCAGCAGCCCAAACCGGGACCCCTTGGGAAGCTACACCTTC	CASSPNRDPLGSYTF
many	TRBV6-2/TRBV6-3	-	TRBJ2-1	TGTGCCAGCAGCTCGTTCGGCGGTGAGCAGTTCTTC	CASSSFGGEQFF
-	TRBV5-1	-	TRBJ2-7	TGCGCCAGCAGCTACGGGACAACCTACGAGCAGTACTTC	CASSYGTTYEQYF
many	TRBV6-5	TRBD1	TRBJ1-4	TGTGCCAGCAGTTCGAAAACACGGGACAGGGGGAATGAAAAACTGTTTTTT	CASSSKTRDRGNEKLFF
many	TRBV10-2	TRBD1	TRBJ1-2	TGCGCCAGCAGTGGGGACAGGGGTGTATATGGCTACACCTTC	CASSGDRGVYGYTF
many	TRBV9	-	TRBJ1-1	TGTGCCAGCAGTAAGACAGGAGCGAACACTGAAGCTTTCTTT	CASSKTGANTEAFF
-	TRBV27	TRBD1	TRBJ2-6	TGTGCCAGCAGTACATCGGACAGGGTGAGGGTGCGTGGGGCCAAAGTCCTGACTTTC	CASSTSDRVRVRGAKVLTF
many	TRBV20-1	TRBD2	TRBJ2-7	TGCAGTGCTAGGGCGAGCGGGACTAGCGGTTACGAGCAGTACTTC	CSARASGTSGYEQYF
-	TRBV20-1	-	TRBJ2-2	TGCAGTGCTAGAGGTGGTAGGGGGGACACCGGGGAGCTGTTTTTT	CSARGGRGDTGELFF
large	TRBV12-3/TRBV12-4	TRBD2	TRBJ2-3	TGTGTCCCCTCGTGGCTAGCGGGAGAGGGAGGCACAGATACGCAGTATTTT	CVPSWLAGEGGTDTQYF
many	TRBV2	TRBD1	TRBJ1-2	TGTGCCAGCAGTTACAGGGGTGGCTATGGCTACACCTTC	CASSYRGGYGYTF
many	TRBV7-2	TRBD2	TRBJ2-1	TGTGCCAGCAGAGGAGCGGGGGGGGGGAATGAGCAGTTCTTC	CASRGAGGGNEQFF
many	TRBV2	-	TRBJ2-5	TGTGCCAGCAGAGAAACGCCAGAGACCCAGTACTTC	CASRETPETQYF
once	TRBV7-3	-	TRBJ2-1	TGTGCCAGCAGCTTAAGGGGTCACGATTACAATGAGCAGTTCTTC	CASSLRGHDYNEQFF
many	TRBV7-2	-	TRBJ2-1	TGTGCCAGCAGCTTAGTGGTCTCCTCCTACAATGAGCAGTTCTTC	CASSLVVSSYNEQFF
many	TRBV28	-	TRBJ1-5	TGTGCCAGCACCCGGGGGGGGGCTATTGGTAATCAGCCCCAGCATTTT	CASTRGGAIGNQPQHF
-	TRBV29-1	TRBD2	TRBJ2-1	TGCAACAACCTACTAGCGGGAGTACGGAATGAGCAGTTCTTC	CNNLLAGVRNEQFF
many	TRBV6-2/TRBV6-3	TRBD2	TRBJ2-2	TGTGCCAGCAGTTACTCGAGAGTAGCGGGCGCGAACACCGGGGAGCTGTTTTTT	CASSYSRVAGANTGELFF
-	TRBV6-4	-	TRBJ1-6	TGTGCCAGCAGCCCGGAGCGGGCTAATTCACCCCTCCACTTT	CASSPERANSPLHF
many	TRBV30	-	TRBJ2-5	TGTGCCTGGAGTCTCCTGGGTCAAGAGACCCAGTACTTC	CAWSLLGQETQYF
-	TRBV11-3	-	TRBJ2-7	TGTGCCAGCAGCTTAGAGGGGAAATACGAGCAGTACTTC	CASSLEGKYEQYF
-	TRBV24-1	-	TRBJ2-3	TGTGCCACCAGTTCCGGGACCCTTAGACGGCATTTT	CATSSGTLRRHF
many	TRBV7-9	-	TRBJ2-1	TGTGCCAGCAGCTTATCGGGGAACAATGAGCAGTTCTTC	CASSLSGNNEQFF
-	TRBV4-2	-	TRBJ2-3	TGTGCCAGCAGCCAAGTGTCTATCGGCTGGGGGGGCACAGATACGCAGTATTTT	CASSQVSIGWGGTDTQYF
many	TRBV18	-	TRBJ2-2	TGTGCCGGCTCGCCCCCCCAGGGTGCGAACACCGGGGAGCTGTTTTTT	CAGSPPQGANTGELFF
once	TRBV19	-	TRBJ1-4	TGTGCCATGCCGGCAACTCCTCAGGCAAAACTGTTTTTT	CAMPATPQAKLFF
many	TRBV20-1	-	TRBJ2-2	TGCAGTGCTAGAGATCAGAGGCAGGGGGGGGTCGGGGAGCTGTTTTTT	CSARDQRQGGVGELFF
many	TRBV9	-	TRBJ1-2	TGTGCCAGCAGCGTAGGAGGAGGGAACTATGGCTACACCTTC	CASSVGGGNYGYTF
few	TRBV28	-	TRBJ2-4	TGTGCCAGCAGTTTAGGGGATGCCAAAAACATTCAGTACTTC	CASSLGDAKNIQYF
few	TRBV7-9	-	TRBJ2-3	TGTGCCAGCAGCGCTCAGGGGACTAGCACAGATACGCAGTATTTT	CASSAQGTSTDTQYF
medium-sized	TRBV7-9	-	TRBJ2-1	TGTGCCAGCAGCCCCCCTAGTATCTACAATGAGCAGTTCTTC	CASSPPSIYNEQFF
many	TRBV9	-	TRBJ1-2	TGTGCCAGCAGCTCAGAGACAGCTTCCTATGGCTACACCTTC	CASSSETASYGYTF
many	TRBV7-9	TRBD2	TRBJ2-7	TGTGCCAGCAGCTTATACGGCGGGATTTCAAGCGGGAGGGCCTACGAGCAGTACTTC	CASSLYGGISSGRAYEQYF